Listed here is a single TCR beta chain. This record comes from a study of OX40 agonist ivuxolimab in advanced cancers. Study context: Prior anti-PD-1, anti-PD-L1 or anti-CTLA-4 therapy was allowed; approximately 40% had some.

Clones were sequenced by immunoSEQ multiplex PCR, and TCRdb holds only the in-frame ones, with some missing. The table records around 76,000 clones, 75% to 90% of them present only once. The sequence was obtained from an adult with an advanced solid tumor such as melanoma, head and neck, liver or kidney cancer. Sequences were derived from CD4+ or CD8+ T cells sorted from blood, sampled in a trial of the OX40 agonist ivuxolimab.

CDR3 sequence (DNA): TGTGCCAGCAGTGCGGGGGAGTCCAAAAACATTCAGTACTTC. Translation: CASSAGESKNIQYF. The V gene is TRBV2, the J gene TRBJ2-4; TRBD2 is a possible D gene (6 bases). There are 14 residues in the CDR3. Germline-derived CDR1 and CDR2 are SNHLY and FYNNEI. Trimming cost V 4 bases and J 2 bases, with 9 bases left between them.